This T cell receptor (beta chain) was documented in a study of early T cells in non-severe SARS-CoV-2 infection. Study details: Sequencing used unsorted whole-blood bulk RNA, so chains lack pairing. Findings and caveats of the study: VDJdb matches were skewed toward anti-spike CD8 T cell responses.

Trimming removed 5 bases from V and 1 base from J, with 18 bases in between. Per the germline V gene, CDR1 is SGHAT and CDR2 is FQNNGV. The length of the CDR3 is 18 residues. TCRdb redid the calling of the 5' RACE reads with MiXCR, one entry per CDR3 protein. The sample lists 20,000 to 25,000 distinct CDR3 sequences, approximately 4.8% occurring once. The sample holds a few counts of this clonotype. Its antigen is unidentified. The TCR comes from an adult who was a healthcare worker with PCR-confirmed SARS-CoV-2 infection or an uninfected control (not recorded which). Source material: whole blood. The gene calls are TRBV11-2 and TRBJ2-6; TRBD2 might be the D (5 bases). The CDR3 reads CASSPLVIGGSGANVLTF. The CDR3 nucleotides read TGTGCCAGCAGCCCCTTAGTAATCGGAGGTTCTGGGGCCAACGTCCTGACTTTC.